This is a list of T cell receptor beta chains from one sample in a study of control samples from healthy donors and cancer patients. Sequenced by immunoSEQ multiplex PCR; TCRdb stores in-frame clones only, minus some. The repertoire includes 50,000 to 70,000 clones, approximately 95% of them detected once, and approximately 1.1% sits in the top ten. Material: blood. These receptors came from a young woman in good health. Both conserved end residues are part of each CDR3. Fields, in order: clone size, V gene, J gene, D gene, CDR3 DNA, CDR3 protein. A D gene is named only where the DNA matches it firmly. Clone size is shown for a subset of rows, as once, few, many or a class of expanded clone.

>-|TRBV24-1|TRBJ2-1|-
TGTGCCACCAGTGACCCGGCGGCAGGGGATTACAATGAGCAGTTCTTC
CATSDPAAGDYNEQFF
>-|TRBV19|TRBJ1-1|-
TGTGCCAGTAGCCTTGGGGAGGCGGACACTGAAGCTTTCTTT
CASSLGEADTEAFF
>-|TRBV7-8|TRBJ2-7|TRBD2
TGTGCCAGCAGCTCTAGAAGCGGGGGTTTCGCCTACGAGCAGTACTTC
CASSSRSGGFAYEQYF
>once|TRBV7-9|TRBJ2-1|-
TGTGCCAGCAGCTTAGCGCAGAAGAATGAGCAGTTCTTC
CASSLAQKNEQFF
>once|TRBV7-9|TRBJ1-1|-
TGTGCCAGCAGCTTTGGGGCAGGCCTGACCTTTTTGACTGAAGCTTTCTTT
CASSFGAGLTFLTEAFF
>-|TRBV18|TRBJ2-1|-
TGTGCCAGCTCACCATTGGAGACCAATGAGCAGTTCTTC
CASSPLETNEQFF
>-|TRBV6-5|TRBJ1-2|-
TGTGCCATCCGGGAAGGGGGGGGTGGCTACACCTTC
CAIREGGGGYTF
>-|TRBV18|TRBJ1-1|-
TGTGCCAGCTCACCACCAATGGGGTACTTAGGCACTGAAGCTTTCTTT
CASSPPMGYLGTEAFF
>-|TRBV23-1|TRBJ2-6|-
TGCGCCAGCGCAACAGGGTTTATTGGTGGGGCCAACGTCCTGACTTTC
CASATGFIGGANVLTF
>-|TRBV19|TRBJ1-3|TRBD1
TGTGCCAGTTTGGGACAGGGCCACTCTGGAAACACCATATATTTT
CASLGQGHSGNTIYF
>-|TRBV6-6|TRBJ1-3|-
TGTGCCAGCAGTTACGGGGGTTCTGGAAACACCATATATTTT
CASSYGGSGNTIYF
>once|TRBV12-3/TRBV12-4|TRBJ1-2|-
TGTGCCAGCAGCAGGGATAACTATGGCTACACCTTC
CASSRDNYGYTF
>-|TRBV29-1|TRBJ1-2|TRBD1
TGCAGCGGGGCGACAGGGGCGGACTATGGCTACACCTTC
CSGATGADYGYTF
>-|TRBV12-3/TRBV12-4|TRBJ2-1|-
TGTGCCAGCAGTCCGCAGGTATACAATGAGCAGTTCTTC
CASSPQVYNEQFF
>once|TRBV7-2|TRBJ2-1|TRBD2
TGTGCCAGCAGCTTGTGGGGGGGCTCCTACAATGAGCAGTTCTTC
CASSLWGGSYNEQFF
>-|TRBV4-3|TRBJ2-7|TRBD2
TGCGCCAGCAGCCAAGGTAGCGGGGGATACGAGCAGTACTTC
CASSQGSGGYEQYF
>-|TRBV4-2|TRBJ1-3|TRBD1
TGTGCCAGCAGCCAAGCTGGGACAGTTGGAAACACCATATATTTT
CASSQAGTVGNTIYF
>few|TRBV6-5|TRBJ1-1|-
TGTGCCAGCAGCCCATCTTCAGAGGGCGTGACAGCTTTCTTT
CASSPSSEGVTAFF
>-|TRBV10-3|TRBJ1-2|TRBD1
TGTGCCATCAGCCGGACAGGAGATGGCTACACCTTC
CAISRTGDGYTF
>-|TRBV6-4|TRBJ2-2|-
TGTGCCAGCAGTGACTCGGAGGGCATCACCGGGGAGCTGTTTTTT
CASSDSEGITGELFF
>-|TRBV7-2|TRBJ2-5|TRBD2
TGTGCCAGCAGCCACGGGGAACTAGCGGGGGGGCAGGAGACCCAGTACTTC
CASSHGELAGGQETQYF
>-|TRBV11-3|TRBJ2-7|-
TGTGCCAGCAGCTACGACAGCACCTCCTACGAGCAGTACTTC
CASSYDSTSYEQYF
>few|TRBV19|TRBJ1-2|-
TGTGCCAGTAGTGGCAGGGTGGGAGGCTACACCTTC
CASSGRVGGYTF
>-|TRBV5-6|TRBJ1-2|-
TGTGCCAGCAGCTTGTTGTTAGCGACGGGGGGAATTCGCTATGGCTACACCTTC
CASSLLLATGGIRYGYTF
>-|TRBV6-5|TRBJ2-7|TRBD2
TGTGCCAGCATCCTACTAGCGGGTGGGTTTGTTGGGCAGTACTTC
CASILLAGGFVGQYF
>-|TRBV30|TRBJ1-5|-
TGTGCCTGGAGTAAGGATAGCAATCAGCCCCAGCATTTT
CAWSKDSNQPQHF
>-|TRBV19|TRBJ1-5|TRBD1
TGTGCCAGTAGTATGGTCCGGGACAGGGAATCAGCCCAGCATTTT
CASSMVRDRESAQHF
>-|TRBV5-1|TRBJ1-1|TRBD1
TGCGCCAGCACCGGACAGGGGAACACTGAAGCTTTCTTT
CASTGQGNTEAFF